This T cell receptor (beta chain) was recorded in a study of OX40 agonist ivuxolimab in advanced cancers. Turning to the study itself: With a range of roughly 20 to 80, age averaged about 58 years, and around 80% were male.

Regarding the study as a whole: The CD4+ and CD8+ T cells in the blood had expanded clonally by week 6 at 0.1 to 3.0 mg/kg.

With regard to this clone: Its antigen is unknown.

TCRdb's table, derived via immunoSEQ multiplex PCR, lists solely in-frame clones and lacks some. The table records roughly 15,000 clones, roughly 84% of them present only once. This material consisted of CD4+ or CD8+ T cells sorted from blood, taken in a trial of the OX40 agonist ivuxolimab. The receptor was derived from an adult with an advanced solid tumor such as melanoma, head and neck, liver or kidney cancer.

The CDR3 DNA sequence: TGTGCCAGCAGCCCAGGGACAGCCCCGATCTATGGCTACACCTTC. Translated: CASSPGTAPIYGYTF. J is TRBJ1-2 and V is TRBV11-3; 7 nucleotides match TRBD1. Per germline, CDR1 SGHNT and CDR2 YENEEA. CDR3 length: 15 residues. Unmatched junction bases numbered 10, after V lost 5 bases and J lost 4 bases.